This paragraph reports one T cell receptor (beta chain). This specimen belongs to a study of shared clonotypes between healthy human individuals. Turning to the study itself: Samples came from two female and three male donors aged 18 to 49.

Evenly divided among several immunoSEQ plates was the genomic DNA of each subset. Here immunoSEQ multiplex PCR was the method, and the copy in TCRdb shows in-frame clones only, minus some. In the table there are hundreds of thousands of clones, 95% to 98% of which are singletons. There are 15 residues in the CDR3. The V segment lost 3 bases and the J segment 2 bases; nucleotides outside the gene matches: 2. Germline V lookup: CDR1 SGHAT, CDR2 FQNNGV. Sequenced input: naive CD4+ T cells sorted from blood. Specified subset: CD45RA+ positively selected. The receptor's source is a woman under 40 in good health. V gene TRBV11-2 combines with J gene TRBJ2-7, with 12 nucleotides matching TRBD2. In DNA, the CDR3 is TGTGCCAGCAGCTTCCGACTAGCGGGAGCCTACGAGCAGTACTTC. It translates to CASSFRLAGAYEQYF.